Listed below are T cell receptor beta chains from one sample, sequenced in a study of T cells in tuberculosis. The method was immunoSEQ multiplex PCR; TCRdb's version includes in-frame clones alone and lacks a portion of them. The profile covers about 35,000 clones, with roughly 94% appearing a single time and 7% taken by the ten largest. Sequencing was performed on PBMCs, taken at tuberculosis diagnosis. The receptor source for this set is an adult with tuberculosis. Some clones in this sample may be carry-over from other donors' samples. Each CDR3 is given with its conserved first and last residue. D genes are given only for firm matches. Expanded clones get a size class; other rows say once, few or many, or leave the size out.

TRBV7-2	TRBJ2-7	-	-	CASSLTRQVYHEQYF	TGTGCCAGCAGCTTAACGAGACAGGTCTACCACGAGCAGTACTTC
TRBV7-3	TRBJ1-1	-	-	CASSWGRGYEAFF	TGTGCCAGCAGCTGGGGGAGGGGCTATGAAGCTTTCTTT
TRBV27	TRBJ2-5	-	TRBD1	CASSRNRGRETQYF	TGTGCCAGCAGTCGAAACAGGGGGCGGGAGACCCAGTACTTC
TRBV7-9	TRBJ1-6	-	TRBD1	CASSDPNRQGSGSPLHF	TGTGCCAGCAGCGACCCAAACAGACAGGGGTCTGGTTCACCCCTCCACTTT
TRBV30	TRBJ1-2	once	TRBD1	CAWSSGQGGHLGYTF	TGTGCCTGGAGCTCGGGGCAGGGGGGCCACTTGGGCTACACCTTC
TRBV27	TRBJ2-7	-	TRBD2	CASSPTSGGYEQYF	TGTGCCAGCAGCCCGACTAGCGGGGGGTACGAGCAGTACTTC
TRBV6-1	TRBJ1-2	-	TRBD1	CASSEIGTGYGYTF	TGTGCCAGCAGTGAAATAGGGACAGGGTATGGCTACACCTTC
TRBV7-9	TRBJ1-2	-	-	CASSLNPTVLPYYGYTF	TGTGCCAGCAGCCTAAACCCGACAGTCCTCCCATACTATGGCTACACCTTC
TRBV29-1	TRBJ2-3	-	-	CSVGFGLADTQYF	TGCAGCGTTGGTTTCGGTCTGGCAGATACGCAGTATTTT
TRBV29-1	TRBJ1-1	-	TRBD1	CSATRPTGTGGGTEAFF	TGCAGCGCTACACGCCCGACGGGGACAGGGGGAGGGACTGAAGCTTTCTTT
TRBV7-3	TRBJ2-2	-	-	CASSLNEAARELFF	TGTGCCAGCAGCCTCAACGAAGCCGCTCGGGAGCTGTTTTTT
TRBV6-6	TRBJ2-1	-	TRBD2	CASSYYGGGRNNEQFF	TGTGCCAGCAGTTACTATGGCGGGGGGCGGAACAATGAGCAGTTCTTC
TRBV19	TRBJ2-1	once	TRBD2	CASSASWAGGSYNEQFF	TGTGCCAGTAGTGCCAGCTGGGCGGGGGGTTCCTACAATGAGCAGTTCTTC
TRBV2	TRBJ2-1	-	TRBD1	CASSRTGLRNEQFF	TGTGCCAGCAGTAGGACAGGGCTGAGGAATGAGCAGTTCTTC
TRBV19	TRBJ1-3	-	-	CASTLSPGANTIYF	TGTGCCAGTACCCTCTCCCCAGGGGCAAACACCATATATTTT
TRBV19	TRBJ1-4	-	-	CASSMVTPGKLFF	TGTGCCAGTAGTATGGTCACCCCCGGAAAACTGTTTTTT
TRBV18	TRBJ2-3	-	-	CASSDRPSTDTQYF	TGTGCCAGCTCGGACAGACCTAGCACAGATACGCAGTATTTT